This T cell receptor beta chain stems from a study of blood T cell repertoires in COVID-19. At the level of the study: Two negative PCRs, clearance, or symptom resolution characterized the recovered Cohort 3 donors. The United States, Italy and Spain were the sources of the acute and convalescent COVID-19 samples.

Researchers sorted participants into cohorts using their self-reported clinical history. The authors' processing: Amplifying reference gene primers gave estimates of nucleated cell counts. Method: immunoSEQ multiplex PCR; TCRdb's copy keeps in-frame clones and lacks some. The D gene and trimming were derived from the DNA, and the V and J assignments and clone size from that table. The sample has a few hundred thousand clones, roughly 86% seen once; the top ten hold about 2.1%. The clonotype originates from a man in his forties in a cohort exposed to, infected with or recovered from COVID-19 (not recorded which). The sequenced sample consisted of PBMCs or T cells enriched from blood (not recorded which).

The chain's CDR3 is CASSPVAGKDGYTF. CDR3 coding DNA: TGTGCCAGCTCACCAGTCGCAGGGAAGGATGGCTACACCTTC. This chain connects TRBV18 to TRBJ1-2; a weak D match, TRBD1 (5 bases). V lost 2 bases, J lost 6 bases, and 13 bases lay in between. The CDR3 is made up of 14 amino acids. Germline V CDR1 and CDR2: KGHSH, LQKENI.